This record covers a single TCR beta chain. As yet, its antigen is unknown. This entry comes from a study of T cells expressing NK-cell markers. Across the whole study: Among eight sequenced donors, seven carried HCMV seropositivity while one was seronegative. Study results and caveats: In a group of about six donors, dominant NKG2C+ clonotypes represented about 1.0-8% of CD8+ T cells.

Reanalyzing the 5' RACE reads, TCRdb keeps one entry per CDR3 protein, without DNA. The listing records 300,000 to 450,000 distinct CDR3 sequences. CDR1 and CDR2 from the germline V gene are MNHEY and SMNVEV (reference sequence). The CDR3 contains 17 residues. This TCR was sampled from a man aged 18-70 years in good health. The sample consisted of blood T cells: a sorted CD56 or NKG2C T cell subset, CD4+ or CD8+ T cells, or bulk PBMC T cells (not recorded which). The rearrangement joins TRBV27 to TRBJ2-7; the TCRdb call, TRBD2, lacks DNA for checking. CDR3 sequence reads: CASSFRLAGSGAYEQYF.